This record concerns one TCR beta chain sequence. Its antigen is still unknown. This sample was included in a study of CD8+CD57+ T cells in acquired aplastic anemia. Overall study: CD4+ and CD8+ cells, once sorted, gave DNA averaging roughly 3.2 ug. Study-wide findings and caveats: Overlapping CD8+ CDR3 repertoires of patients and controls contained approximately 28 shared sequences.

Germline V lookup: CDR1 SGHRS, CDR2 YFSETQ. The CDR3 runs to 14 residues. The trim removed 4 bases at V and 5 bases at J, leaving 5 bases unmatched. Patients sequenced had flow cytometry evidence of CD8+CD57+ cell expansion. The patients all had a severe acquired aplastic anemia diagnosis. When blood sampling took place, the patients had received no therapy. Both TCR beta VDJ combination and CDR3 sequence profiling were carried out. Genomic DNA was the template for this profiling. One entry per CDR3 protein, called by TCRdb with MiXCR from the reads. The data contain over 250,000 distinct CDR3 sequences, under 60% of them seen just once; the ten biggest clones take up 1.3%.

The sequenced sample was sorted CD4+, CD8+, or CD8+CD57+ T cells (not recorded which) from PBMCs. The V and J genes are TRBV5-1 and TRBJ2-7; 11 bases map to TRBD1. The receptor comes from a human donor with aplastic anemia. Here the CDR3 reads CASSIRTGGDEQYF. CDR3 coding DNA: TGCGCCAGCAGCATACGGACAGGGGGCGACGAGCAGTACTTC.